This note documents a single TCR beta chain sequence. The antigen is unknown. The sample originates from a study of T cells in localized non-small cell lung cancer. The study, taken as a whole, reports: Higher adjacent-lung clonality was associated with shorter survival. Heterogeneity within the tumor remains possible, as just one region underwent sequencing. Measurement of T cell clonality placed uninvolved adjacent lung highest, above the level in tumor. There were a median about 53 of the top 100 tumor clones appearing in adjacent lung.

CDR1 SGHDT and CDR2 YYEEEE come from the germline V gene. Trimming removed 3 bases at V and 5 bases at J, with 16 bases between. CDR3 length: 15 amino acids. The table came from immunoSEQ multiplex PCR; TCRdb's copy has only in-frame clones and leaves some out. The top ten hold over 3.5% of the sample, which has 25,000 to 30,000 clones, about nine tenths seen once. The clonotype originates from a woman aged 35 to 75 with stage III lung adenocarcinoma. V is TRBV5-6 and J is TRBJ2-3; D perhaps matches TRBD2 (6 bases). This specimen consisted of peripheral blood mononuclear cells, obtained before any cancer treatment. The CDR3 spells CASSSLERVEDTQYF. The CDR3 nucleotides are TGTGCCAGCAGCTCCCTGGAGCGGGTAGAAGATACGCAGTATTTT.